This T cell receptor (beta chain) was captured by sequencing in a study of siplizumab effects on memory and regulatory T cells. Study-level findings and limits: Naive T cells were seemingly more diverse than memory cells, and major contributions to the alloresponse seemed to be made by them. About 75-97% of proliferating CD4+ or CD8+ clones had no assignable naive or memory phenotype.

Details on this clone: Its specificity is not known.

TEMRA, effector memory, memory and naive subsets, all unstimulated, were sequenced in a few donor pairs. The germline V gene encodes CDR1 SGHVS and CDR2 FQNEAQ. The CDR3 extends over 13 amino acids. Trimming removed 5 bases at V and 2 bases at J, with 4 bases between. Clones were sequenced by immunoSEQ multiplex PCR, and TCRdb holds only the in-frame ones, with some missing. Of roughly 6,900 clones listed, more than 60% are singletons. This chain links TRBV7-8 with TRBJ2-6; the D is unclear. The sequence was collected from a human donor in good health. Source material: effector memory CD8+ T cells sorted from blood. Sample subset: unstimulated CD8+ effector memory T cells. The DNA for the CDR3 is TGTGCCAGCAGCCGAACTGGGGCCAACGTCCTGACTTTC. Protein sequence: CASSRTGANVLTF.